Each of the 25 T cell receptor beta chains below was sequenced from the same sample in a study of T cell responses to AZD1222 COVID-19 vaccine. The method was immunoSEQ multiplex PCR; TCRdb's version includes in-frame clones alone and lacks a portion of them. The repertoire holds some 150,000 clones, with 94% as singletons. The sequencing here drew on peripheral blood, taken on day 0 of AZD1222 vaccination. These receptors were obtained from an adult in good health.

The CDR3 DNA follows: TGCAGCGTTGAAGAAGGAGGTTTCGGGGATGCTTTCTTT. This codes for CSVEEGGFGDAFF. The chain couples TRBV29-1 to TRBJ1-1; D not certain. With 0 bases removed from V and 11 bases from J, the gap between germline ends came to 16 bases. Germline loops: CDR1 SQVTM, CDR2 ANQGSEA. The CDR3 sequence is 13 residues long.

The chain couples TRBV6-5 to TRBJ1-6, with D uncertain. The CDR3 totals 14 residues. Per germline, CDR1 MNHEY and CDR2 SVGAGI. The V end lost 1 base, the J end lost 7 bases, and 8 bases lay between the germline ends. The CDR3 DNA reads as TGTGCCAGCAGTTACTGGTCCCAAAATTCACCCCTCCACTTT. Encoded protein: CASSYWSQNSPLHF.

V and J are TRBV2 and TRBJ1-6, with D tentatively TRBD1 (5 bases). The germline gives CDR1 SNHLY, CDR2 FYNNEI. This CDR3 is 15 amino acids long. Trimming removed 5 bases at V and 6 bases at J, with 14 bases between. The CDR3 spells CASSNRVQANSPLHF. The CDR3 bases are TGTGCCAGCAGTAACCGGGTACAGGCTAATTCACCCCTCCACTTT.

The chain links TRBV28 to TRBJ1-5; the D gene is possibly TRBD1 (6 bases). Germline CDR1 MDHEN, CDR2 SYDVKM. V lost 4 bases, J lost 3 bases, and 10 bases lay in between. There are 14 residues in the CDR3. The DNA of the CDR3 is TGTGCCAGCAGTTCCTGGACAGCCAATCAGCCCCAGCATTTT. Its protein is CASSSWTANQPQHF.

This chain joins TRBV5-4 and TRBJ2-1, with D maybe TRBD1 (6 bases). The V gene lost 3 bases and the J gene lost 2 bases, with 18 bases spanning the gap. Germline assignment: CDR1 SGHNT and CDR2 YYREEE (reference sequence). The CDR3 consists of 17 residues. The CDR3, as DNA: TGTGCCAGCAGCTACCCCGGGCAGGGGCGAACCTACAATGAGCAGTTCTTC. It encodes CASSYPGQGRTYNEQFF.

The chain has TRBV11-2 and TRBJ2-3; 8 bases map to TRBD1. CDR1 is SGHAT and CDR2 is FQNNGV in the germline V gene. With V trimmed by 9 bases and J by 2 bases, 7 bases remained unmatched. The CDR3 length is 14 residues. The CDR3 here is CASRQGTLTDTQYF. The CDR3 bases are TGTGCCAGTAGACAGGGGACCCTCACAGATACGCAGTATTTT.

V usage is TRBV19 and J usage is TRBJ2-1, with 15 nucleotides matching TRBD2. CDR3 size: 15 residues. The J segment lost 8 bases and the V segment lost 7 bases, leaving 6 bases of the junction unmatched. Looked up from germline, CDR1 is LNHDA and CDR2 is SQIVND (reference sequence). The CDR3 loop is CASTRTSGGAHEQFF. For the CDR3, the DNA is TGTGCCAGTACCCGGACTAGCGGGGGGGCGCATGAGCAGTTCTTC.

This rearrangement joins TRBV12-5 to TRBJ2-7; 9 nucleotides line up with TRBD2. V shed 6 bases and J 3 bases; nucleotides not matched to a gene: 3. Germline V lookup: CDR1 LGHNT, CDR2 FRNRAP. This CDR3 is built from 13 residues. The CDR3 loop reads CASGRTSDYEQYV. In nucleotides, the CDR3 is TGTGCTAGTGGCCGGACTAGCGACTACGAGCAGTACGTC.

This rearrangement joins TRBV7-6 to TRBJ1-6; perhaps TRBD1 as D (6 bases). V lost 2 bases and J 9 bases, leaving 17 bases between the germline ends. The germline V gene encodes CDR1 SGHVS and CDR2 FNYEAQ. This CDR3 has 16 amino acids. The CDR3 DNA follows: TGTGCCAGCAGCTTATTTGGTCCAGGGGAGAGTTCACCCCTCCACTTT. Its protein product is CASSLFGPGESSPLHF.

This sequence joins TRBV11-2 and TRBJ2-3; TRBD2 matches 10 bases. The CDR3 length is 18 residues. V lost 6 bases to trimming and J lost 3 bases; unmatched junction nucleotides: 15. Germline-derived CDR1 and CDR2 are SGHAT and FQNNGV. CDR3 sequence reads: CASRLRASGGETTDTQYF. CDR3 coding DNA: TGTGCCAGCAGACTAAGGGCTAGCGGGGGAGAAACTACAGATACGCAGTATTTT.

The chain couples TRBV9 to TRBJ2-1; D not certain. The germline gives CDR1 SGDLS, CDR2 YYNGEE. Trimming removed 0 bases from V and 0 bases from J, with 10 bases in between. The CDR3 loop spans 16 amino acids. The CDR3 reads CASSVEALVSYNEQFF. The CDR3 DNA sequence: TGTGCCAGCAGCGTAGAGGCCCTCGTCTCCTACAATGAGCAGTTCTTC.

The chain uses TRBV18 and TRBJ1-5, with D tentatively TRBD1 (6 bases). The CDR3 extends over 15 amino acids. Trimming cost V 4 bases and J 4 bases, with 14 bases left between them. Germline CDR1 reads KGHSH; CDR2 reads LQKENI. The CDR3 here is CASSLFGQPNQPQHF. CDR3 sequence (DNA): TGTGCCAGCTCACTATTCGGACAGCCGAATCAGCCCCAGCATTTT.

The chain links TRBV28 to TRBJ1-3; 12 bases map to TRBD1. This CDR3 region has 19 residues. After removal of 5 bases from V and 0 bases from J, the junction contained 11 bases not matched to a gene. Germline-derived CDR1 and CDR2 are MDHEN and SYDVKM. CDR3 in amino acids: CASSLPGQGADSSGNTIYF. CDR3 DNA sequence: TGTGCCAGCAGTCTCCCGGGACAGGGGGCAGATTCCTCTGGAAACACCATATATTTT.

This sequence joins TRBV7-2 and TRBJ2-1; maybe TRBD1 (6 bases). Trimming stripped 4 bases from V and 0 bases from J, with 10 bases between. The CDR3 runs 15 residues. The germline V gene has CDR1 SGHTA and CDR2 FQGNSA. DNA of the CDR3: TGTGCCAGCAGCTCTACAGGGATCTCCTACAATGAGCAGTTCTTC. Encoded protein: CASSSTGISYNEQFF.

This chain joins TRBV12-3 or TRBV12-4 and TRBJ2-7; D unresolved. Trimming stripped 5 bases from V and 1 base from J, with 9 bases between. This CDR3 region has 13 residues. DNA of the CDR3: TGTGCCAGCAGTATCGTGGGATCCTACGAGCAGTACGTC. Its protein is CASSIVGSYEQYV.

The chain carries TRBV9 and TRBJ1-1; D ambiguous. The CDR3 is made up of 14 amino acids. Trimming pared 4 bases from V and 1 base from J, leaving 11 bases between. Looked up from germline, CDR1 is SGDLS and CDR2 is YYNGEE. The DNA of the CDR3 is TGTGCCAGCAGCTTCTCGACGGGGAACACTGAAGCTTTCTTT. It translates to CASSFSTGNTEAFF.

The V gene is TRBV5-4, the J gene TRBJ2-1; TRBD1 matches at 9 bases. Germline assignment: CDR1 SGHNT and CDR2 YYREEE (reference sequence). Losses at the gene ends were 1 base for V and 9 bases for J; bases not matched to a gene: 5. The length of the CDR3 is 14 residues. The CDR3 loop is CASSLTGGAGEQFF. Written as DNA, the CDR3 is TGTGCCAGCAGCTTGACAGGGGGCGCGGGTGAGCAGTTCTTC.

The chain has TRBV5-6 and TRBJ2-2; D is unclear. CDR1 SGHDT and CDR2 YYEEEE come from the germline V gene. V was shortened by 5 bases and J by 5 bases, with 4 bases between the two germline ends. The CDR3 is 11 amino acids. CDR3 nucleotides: TGTGCCAGCAGAGCTACCGGGGAGCTGTTTTTT. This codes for CASRATGELFF.

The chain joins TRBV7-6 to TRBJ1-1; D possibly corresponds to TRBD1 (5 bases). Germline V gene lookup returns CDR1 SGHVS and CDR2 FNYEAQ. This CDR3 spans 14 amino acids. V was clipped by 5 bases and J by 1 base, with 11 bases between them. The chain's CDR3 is CASSHGHTNTEAFF. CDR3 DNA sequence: TGTGCCAGCAGCCACGGACATACGAACACTGAAGCTTTCTTT.

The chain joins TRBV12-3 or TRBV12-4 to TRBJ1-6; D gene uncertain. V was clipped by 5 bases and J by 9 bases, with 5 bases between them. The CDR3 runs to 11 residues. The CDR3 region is CASSSSSPLHF. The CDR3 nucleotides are TGTGCCAGCAGTAGTAGTTCACCCCTCCACTTT.

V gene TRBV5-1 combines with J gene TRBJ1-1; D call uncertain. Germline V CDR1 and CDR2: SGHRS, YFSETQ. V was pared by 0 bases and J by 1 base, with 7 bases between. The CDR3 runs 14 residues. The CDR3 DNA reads TGCGCCAGCAGCTTGGGAACGGAGAACACTGAAGCTTTCTTT. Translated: CASSLGTENTEAFF. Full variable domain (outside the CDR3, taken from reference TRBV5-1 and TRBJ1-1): KAGVTQTPRYLIKTRGQQVTLSCSPISGHRSVSWYQQTPGQGLQFLFEYFSETQRNKGNFPGRFSGRQFSNSRSEMNVSTLELGDSALYLCASSLGTENTEAFFGQGTRLTVV.

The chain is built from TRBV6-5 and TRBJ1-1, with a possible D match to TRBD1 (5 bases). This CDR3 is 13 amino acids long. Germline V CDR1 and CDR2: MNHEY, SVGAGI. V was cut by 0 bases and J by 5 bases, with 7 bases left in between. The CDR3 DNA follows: TGTGCCAGCAGTTACTCGAGGGGTACTGAAGCTTTCTTT. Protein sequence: CASSYSRGTEAFF.

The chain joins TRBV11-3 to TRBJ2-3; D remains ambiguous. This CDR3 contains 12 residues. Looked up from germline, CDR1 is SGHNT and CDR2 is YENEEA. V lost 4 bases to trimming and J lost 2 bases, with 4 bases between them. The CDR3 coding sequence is TGTGCCAGCAGCTCTAACACAGATACGCAGTATTTT. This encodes CASSSNTDTQYF.

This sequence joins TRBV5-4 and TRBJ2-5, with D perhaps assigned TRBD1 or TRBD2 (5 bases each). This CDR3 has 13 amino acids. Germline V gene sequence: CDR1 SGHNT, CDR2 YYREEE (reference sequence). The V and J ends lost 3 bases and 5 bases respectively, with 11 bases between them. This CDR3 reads CASSSEGSETQYF. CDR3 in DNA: TGTGCCAGCAGCTCCGAGGGGAGTGAGACCCAGTACTTC.

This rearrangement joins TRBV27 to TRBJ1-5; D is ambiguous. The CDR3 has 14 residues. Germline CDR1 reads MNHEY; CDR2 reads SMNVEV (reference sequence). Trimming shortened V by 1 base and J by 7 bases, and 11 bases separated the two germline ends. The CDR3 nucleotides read TGTGCCAGCAGTTTATTTGGGGTTGGGCAGCCCCAGCATTTT. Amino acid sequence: CASSLFGVGQPQHF.